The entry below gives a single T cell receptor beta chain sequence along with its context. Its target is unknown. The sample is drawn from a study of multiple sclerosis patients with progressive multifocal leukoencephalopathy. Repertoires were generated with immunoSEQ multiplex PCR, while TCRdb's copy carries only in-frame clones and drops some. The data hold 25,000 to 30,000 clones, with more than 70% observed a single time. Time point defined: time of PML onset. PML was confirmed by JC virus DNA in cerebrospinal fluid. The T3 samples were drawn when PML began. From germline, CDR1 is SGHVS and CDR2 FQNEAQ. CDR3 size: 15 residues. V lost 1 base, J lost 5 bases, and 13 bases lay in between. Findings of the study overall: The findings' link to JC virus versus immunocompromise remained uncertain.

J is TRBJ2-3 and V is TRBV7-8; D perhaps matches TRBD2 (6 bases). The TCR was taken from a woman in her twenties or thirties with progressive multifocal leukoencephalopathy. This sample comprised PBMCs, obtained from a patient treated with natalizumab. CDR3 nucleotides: TGTGCCAGCAGCTTAGTAGGGTCTAGCGAAGATACGCAGTATTTT. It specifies CASSLVGSSEDTQYF.